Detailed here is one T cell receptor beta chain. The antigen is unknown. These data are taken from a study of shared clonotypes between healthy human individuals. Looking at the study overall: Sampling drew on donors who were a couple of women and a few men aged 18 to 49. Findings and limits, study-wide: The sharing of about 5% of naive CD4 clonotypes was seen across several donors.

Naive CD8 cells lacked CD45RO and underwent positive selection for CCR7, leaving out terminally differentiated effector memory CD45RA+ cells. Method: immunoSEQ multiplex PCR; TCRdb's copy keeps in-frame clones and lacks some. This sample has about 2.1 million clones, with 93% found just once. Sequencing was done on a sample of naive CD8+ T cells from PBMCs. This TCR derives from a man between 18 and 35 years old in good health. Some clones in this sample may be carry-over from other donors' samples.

This chain's CDR3 is CASGLAGAEQYF. The CDR3 region has the DNA TGTGCCAGCGGTCTAGCGGGAGCCGAGCAGTACTTC. This chain links TRBV11-2 with TRBJ2-7, with 10 bases matching TRBD2. Unmatched junction bases numbered 4, after V lost 8 bases and J lost 6 bases. The CDR3 extends over 12 amino acids. Germline CDR1 reads SGHAT; CDR2 reads FQNNGV.